This T cell receptor beta chain was obtained from a study of technical replicates of blood from a few donors. Per the germline V gene, CDR1 is SGHNT and CDR2 is YENEEA. The CDR3 contains 15 residues. V was shortened by 4 bases and J by 10 bases, with 20 bases between the two germline ends. Using immunoSEQ multiplex PCR, the repertoire was profiled, and TCRdb retains in-frame clones only, with some absent. This repertoire shows about 17,000 clones, over 75% found once; its top ten account for roughly a tenth. This receptor was obtained from a human donor in good health. Some clones in this sample may be carry-over from other donors' samples. Source material: PBMCs. This chain joins TRBV11-3 and TRBJ2-1; D is undetermined. The DNA of the CDR3 is TGTGCCAGCAGCTCACGCATCGTTCCTATGCACGAGCAGTTCTTC. Protein product: CASSSRIVPMHEQFF.